This TCR beta chain derives from a study of blood T cell repertoires in COVID-19. Turning to the study itself: Donors in the United States, Italy and Spain gave samples during acute or convalescent COVID-19.

Clones were read by immunoSEQ multiplex PCR, and TCRdb kept only the in-frame ones, dropping some. This table has about 60,000 clones, around 82% appearing once. The CDR3 has 16 amino acids. Trimming removed 0 bases at V and 1 base at J, with 10 bases between. CDR1 is LGHNA and CDR2 is YNFKEQ in the germline V gene. The chain employs TRBV4-2 and TRBJ2-4; D is unresolved. Sequencing was done on a sample of peripheral blood. This receptor was taken from a man in his sixties with acute or convalescent COVID-19. CDR3 residues: CASSQERVGAKNIQYF. In nucleotides, the CDR3 is TGTGCCAGCAGCCAAGAACGTGTCGGGGCCAAAAACATTCAGTACTTC.